The 8 T cell receptor beta chains given below trace back to one sample, sequenced in a study of blood T cell repertoires in COVID-19. Sequenced by immunoSEQ multiplex PCR; TCRdb stores in-frame clones only, minus some. The sample holds approximately 210,000 clones, around 89% seen once. Sequencing used peripheral blood. These receptors were collected from a human donor in a cohort sampled during active COVID-19.

About this clone: One end of the junction does not line up with germline, which may come from a read error. This chain uses TRBV7-2 with TRBJ2-1, with 8 bases that match TRBD2. The CDR3 contains 15 residues. Germline lookup yields CDR1 SGHTA and CDR2 FQGNSA. Here the CDR3 reads CASSVAAGALNEQFF. DNA for the CDR3: TGTGCCAGCAGCGTAGCAGCGGGGGCGCTCAATGAGCAGTTCTTC.

The chain joins TRBV5-1 to TRBJ2-2; 9 positions agree with TRBD2. The length of the CDR3 is 17 residues. CDR1 SGHRS and CDR2 YFSETQ come from the germline V gene. Trimming removed 2 bases from V and 0 bases from J; junction bases left unmatched: 5. CDR3 in amino acids: CASSFLAGDANTGELFF. As DNA, the CDR3 is TGCGCCAGCAGCTTTTTAGCGGGAGATGCGAACACCGGGGAGCTGTTTTTT. The full variable domain, its missing parts supplied by reference TRBV5-1 and TRBJ2-2, is KAGVTQTPRYLIKTRGQQVTLSCSPISGHRSVSWYQQTPGQGLQFLFEYFSETQRNKGNFPGRFSGRQFSNSRSEMNVSTLELGDSALYLCASSFLAGDANTGELFFGEGSRLTVL.

The chain uses TRBV28 and TRBJ2-1; 8 nucleotides align to TRBD2. V gave up 11 bases and J gave up 1 base; unmatched junction bases: 13. This CDR3 has 16 residues. CDR1 is MDHEN and CDR2 is SYDVKM in the germline V gene. The CDR3 spells CAAQRRGGKSYNEQFF. CDR3 nucleotides: TGTGCCGCCCAACGCCGGGGGGGTAAATCCTACAATGAGCAGTTCTTC.

The V and J genes are TRBV2 and TRBJ2-7; TRBD2 aligns across 8 bases. The germline CDR1 and CDR2 sequences are SNHLY and FYNNEI. The CDR3 spans 18 residues. Trimming cost V 0 bases and J 6 bases; bases outside gene matches: 16. The CDR3 region has the DNA TGTGCCAGCAGTGAAGCGCTTCTAGGGCTATTCGCGGGAGGCGAGCAGTACTTC. Protein product: CASSEALLGLFAGGEQYF.

This sequence joins TRBV5-1 and TRBJ2-7, with D perhaps TRBD2 (5 bases). Trimming took off 2 bases at V and 4 bases at J, with 7 bases between the two ends. The CDR3 length is 12 residues. The germline V gene encodes CDR1 SGHRS and CDR2 YFSETQ. The CDR3 bases are TGCGCCAGCAGCTTCGGGGATTACGAGCAGTACTTC. It codes for CASSFGDYEQYF.

The chain employs TRBV29-1 and TRBJ2-7, with 8 bases that match TRBD1. The trim removed 6 bases at V and 3 bases at J, leaving 10 bases unmatched. The CDR3 is made up of 14 amino acids. CDR1 and CDR2 from the germline V gene are SQVTM and ANQGSEA. The CDR3 sequence is CSVGQGSLGYEQYF. CDR3 nucleotides: TGCAGCGTAGGACAGGGAAGTCTCGGCTACGAGCAGTACTTC.

J is TRBJ1-6 and V is TRBV4-3, with D unresolved. V lost 0 bases to trimming and J lost 2 bases, with 11 bases between them. Germline-derived CDR1 and CDR2 are LGHNA and YSLEER. The CDR3 has 17 amino acids. CDR3 nucleotides: TGCGCCAGCAGCCAAGATCTTCCAGGAACCTATAATTCACCCCTCCACTTT. Translating it yields CASSQDLPGTYNSPLHF.

The rearrangement links TRBV7-8 to TRBJ1-1, with 7 nucleotides matching TRBD1. J was trimmed by 3 bases and V by 1 base; bases with no gene match: 8. CDR1 SGHVS and CDR2 FQNEAQ come from the germline V gene. This CDR3 is built from 16 residues. CDR3 sequence reads: CASSLGSQGRDTEAFF. CDR3 DNA sequence: TGTGCCAGCAGCTTAGGGTCACAGGGGCGAGACACTGAAGCTTTCTTT.